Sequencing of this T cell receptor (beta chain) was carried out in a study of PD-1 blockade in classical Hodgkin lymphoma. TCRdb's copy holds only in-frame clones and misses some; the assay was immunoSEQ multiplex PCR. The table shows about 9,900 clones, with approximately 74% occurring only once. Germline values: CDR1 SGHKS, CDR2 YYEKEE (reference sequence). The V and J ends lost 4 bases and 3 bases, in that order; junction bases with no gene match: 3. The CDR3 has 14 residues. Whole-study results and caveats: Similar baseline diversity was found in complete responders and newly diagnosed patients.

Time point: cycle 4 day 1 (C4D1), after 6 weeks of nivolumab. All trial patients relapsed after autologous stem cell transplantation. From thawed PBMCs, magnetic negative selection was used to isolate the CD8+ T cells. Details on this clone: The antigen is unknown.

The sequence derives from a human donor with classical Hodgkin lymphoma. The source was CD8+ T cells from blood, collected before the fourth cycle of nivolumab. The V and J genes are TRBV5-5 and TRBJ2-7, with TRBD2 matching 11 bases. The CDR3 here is CASSPTSGGYEQYF. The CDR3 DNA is TGTGCCAGCAGCCCCACTAGCGGGGGCTACGAGCAGTACTTC. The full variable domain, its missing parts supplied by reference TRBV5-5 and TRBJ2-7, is DAGVTQSPTHLIKTRGQQVTLRCSPISGHKSVSWYQQVLGQGPQFIFQYYEKEERGRGNFPDRFSARQFPNYSSELNVNALLLGDSALYLCASSPTSGGYEQYFGPGTRLTVT.